The rows below give T cell receptor beta chains drawn from one sample of a study of blood T cells in healthy people across ages. TCRdb processed the 5' RACE reads anew with MiXCR; each CDR3 protein has one entry. The table shows 750,000 to 850,000 distinct CDR3 sequences, with around 25% occurring only once. This sample also appeared in a second study, on T cells of mothers and their children.

The source material was blood. All receptors come from a boy aged 5 to 17 in good health. Each CDR3 is given with its conserved first and last residue.

V gene	CDR3 protein
TRBV11-1	CASSRSPNVGELFF
TRBV14	CASSQVDRLGTEAFF
TRBV20-1	CSASGRSNSPLHF
TRBV19	CASSIGGYSNQPQHF
TRBV7-2	CASSLGGGIDTQYF
TRBV15	CATSRDQQPQHF
TRBV27	CASSTNTGQGRYTF
TRBV2	CASRDPGGNSYEQYF
TRBV5-1	CASSPEGGATETQYF
TRBV7-2	CASSFTVAVETQYF
TRBV4-3	CASSQAKVGGGTYGYTF
TRBV4-3	CASSHLTEEKLFF
TRBV7-9	CASSFVGSGNTIYF
TRBV5-1	CASSLRQGPTEAFF
TRBV19	CASSTQDRTYGYTF
TRBV6-2/TRBV6-3	CASRDDTVGDTEAFF
TRBV5-1	CASQRETYNEQFF
TRBV6-4	CASRVMAGGHFYNEQFF
TRBV3-1	CASSQGGYVTEAFF
TRBV5-1	CASAPWTPDTQYF
TRBV28	CASSRGTGNYGYTF